Listed below are T cell receptor beta chains from one sample, sequenced in a study of T cell responses to AZD1222 COVID-19 vaccine. TCRdb keeps only in-frame clones here, not all; method: immunoSEQ multiplex PCR. The sample carries about 63,000 clones, 85% to 90% recorded once. The sample here was peripheral blood, taken on day 0 of AZD1222 vaccination. These receptors were taken from an adult in good health. CDR3s include the opening cysteine and the closing phenylalanine or tryptophan. D genes are given only for firm matches. Not every row has a clone size; where given, it reads once, few, many or a size class.

j_call: TRBJ1-1
d_call: TRBD1
clone_size: NA
v_call: TRBV19
cdr3_nt: TGTGCCAGTAGTACGGGACAGGGGGCTAGAACTACTGAAGCTTTCTTT
cdr3_aa: CASSTGQGARTTEAFF

j_call: TRBJ1-2
d_call: NA
clone_size: NA
v_call: TRBV5-4
cdr3_nt: TGTGCCAGCAGCTCGGGGCAGGGACGGGAGGGCTACACCTTC
cdr3_aa: CASSSGQGREGYTF

j_call: TRBJ2-7
d_call: NA
clone_size: NA
v_call: TRBV7-9
cdr3_nt: TGTGCCAGCAGCTCGCAGGGGTCATCCTACGAGCAGTACTTC
cdr3_aa: CASSSQGSSYEQYF

j_call: TRBJ2-7
d_call: NA
clone_size: NA
v_call: TRBV3-1/TRBV3-2
cdr3_nt: TGTGCCAGCAGCCAAGGGCAGGGGAGATACGAGCAGTACTTC
cdr3_aa: CASSQGQGRYEQYF

j_call: TRBJ2-1
d_call: NA
clone_size: NA
v_call: TRBV7-6
cdr3_nt: TGTGCCAGCAGCCTAGGAAACCGACAGTCAGGTCTCTGGAATGAGCAGTTCTTC
cdr3_aa: CASSLGNRQSGLWNEQFF

j_call: TRBJ2-3
d_call: NA
clone_size: NA
v_call: TRBV11-2
cdr3_nt: TGTGCCAGCAGCTTAGAACTGGGAGACGTAGATACGCAGTATTTT
cdr3_aa: CASSLELGDVDTQYF

j_call: TRBJ1-5
d_call: NA
clone_size: NA
v_call: TRBV28
cdr3_nt: TGTGCCAGCAGTTTAAGGCATAGGTCTGGTAATCAGCCCCAGCATTTT
cdr3_aa: CASSLRHRSGNQPQHF

j_call: TRBJ2-3
d_call: NA
clone_size: NA
v_call: TRBV6-1
cdr3_nt: TGTGCCAGCAGTGAATTCCCCAGGGGACCAAGCGGCACAGATACGCAGTATTTT
cdr3_aa: CASSEFPRGPSGTDTQYF

j_call: TRBJ1-2
d_call: NA
clone_size: NA
v_call: TRBV3-1/TRBV3-2
cdr3_nt: TGTGCCAGCAGCCTACTAACGGTGGTTAACTATGGCTACACCTTC
cdr3_aa: CASSLLTVVNYGYTF

j_call: TRBJ2-7
d_call: TRBD1
clone_size: NA
v_call: TRBV6-5
cdr3_nt: TGTGCCAGCAGTTACAGGACAGGGAAGAGGCCCTACGAGCAGTACTTC
cdr3_aa: CASSYRTGKRPYEQYF

j_call: TRBJ2-1
d_call: NA
clone_size: NA
v_call: TRBV6-4
cdr3_nt: TGTGCCAGCAGGCTTTCGAGCTCCTACAATGAGCAGTTCTTC
cdr3_aa: CASRLSSSYNEQFF

j_call: TRBJ1-6
d_call: NA
clone_size: NA
v_call: TRBV10-3
cdr3_nt: TGTGCCATCAGTCCCGGGATCTGGCTAAAATCCTATAATTCACCCCTCCACTTT
cdr3_aa: CAISPGIWLKSYNSPLHF

j_call: TRBJ2-7
d_call: NA
clone_size: once
v_call: TRBV5-1
cdr3_nt: TGCGCCAGCAGCTCGGGGCAGAGTACGCTAAAGCAGTACTTC
cdr3_aa: CASSSGQSTLKQYF

j_call: TRBJ2-2
d_call: NA
clone_size: NA
v_call: TRBV9
cdr3_nt: TGTGCCAGCAGCGTAGCCGGTGGCGGCACCGGGGAGCTGTTTTTT
cdr3_aa: CASSVAGGGTGELFF

j_call: TRBJ2-7
d_call: TRBD1
clone_size: NA
v_call: TRBV2
cdr3_nt: TGTGCCAGCAGCTCCGGGACAGGGGCCTACGAGCAGTACTTC
cdr3_aa: CASSSGTGAYEQYF

j_call: TRBJ1-6
d_call: TRBD1
clone_size: NA
v_call: TRBV5-1
cdr3_nt: TGCGCCAGCAGCTTGGAACAGGGGAGCTCCTATAATTCACCCCTCCACTTT
cdr3_aa: CASSLEQGSSYNSPLHF

j_call: TRBJ2-2
d_call: TRBD2
clone_size: NA
v_call: TRBV5-1
cdr3_nt: TGCGCCAGCAGCCGGACTAGCGGGGGGGACACCGGGGAGCTGTTTTTT
cdr3_aa: CASSRTSGGDTGELFF

j_call: TRBJ1-6
d_call: TRBD1
clone_size: NA
v_call: TRBV5-4
cdr3_nt: TGTGCCAGCAGCTCCAGGGGGGCGGGAGGTTCACCCCTCCACTTT
cdr3_aa: CASSSRGAGGSPLHF

j_call: TRBJ2-7
d_call: TRBD2
clone_size: NA
v_call: TRBV5-1
cdr3_nt: TGCGCCAGCACCCCGGGAGCTAGCGGCTACGAGCAGTACTTC
cdr3_aa: CASTPGASGYEQYF

j_call: TRBJ1-1
d_call: NA
clone_size: NA
v_call: TRBV18
cdr3_nt: TGTGCCAGCTCACCCGAGGGACCGCGGGGTGAAGCTTTCTTT
cdr3_aa: CASSPEGPRGEAFF

j_call: TRBJ2-7
d_call: NA
clone_size: NA
v_call: TRBV12-3/TRBV12-4
cdr3_nt: TGTGCCAGCAGTTTCTACCCCTACGAGCAGTACTTC
cdr3_aa: CASSFYPYEQYF

j_call: TRBJ2-1
d_call: NA
clone_size: NA
v_call: TRBV4-2
cdr3_nt: TGTGCCAGCAGCCAAAACAGGGGAGGGAATGAGCAGTTCTTC
cdr3_aa: CASSQNRGGNEQFF

j_call: TRBJ1-5
d_call: NA
clone_size: NA
v_call: TRBV30
cdr3_nt: TGTGCCTGGGACAAGGGGCAACAGCCCCAGCATTTT
cdr3_aa: CAWDKGQQPQHF

j_call: TRBJ1-2
d_call: TRBD1
clone_size: NA
v_call: TRBV5-4
cdr3_nt: TGTGCCAGCAGCAACGACAGGGGGCTAGTCGATGGCTACACCTTC
cdr3_aa: CASSNDRGLVDGYTF

j_call: TRBJ1-4
d_call: NA
clone_size: once
v_call: TRBV6-5
cdr3_nt: TGTGCCAGCAGTTCTCTTAGGGGGGCGGCTAATGAAAAACTGTTTTTT
cdr3_aa: CASSSLRGAANEKLFF

j_call: TRBJ1-2
d_call: TRBD1
clone_size: few
v_call: TRBV2
cdr3_nt: TGTGCCAGCAGTGAACCAGACAGGGGCGAAGGTGGCTACACCTTC
cdr3_aa: CASSEPDRGEGGYTF

j_call: TRBJ1-2
d_call: NA
clone_size: NA
v_call: TRBV2
cdr3_nt: TGTGCCAGCAGTGAAGTATCTAGCAGCTACACCTTC
cdr3_aa: CASSEVSSSYTF

j_call: TRBJ1-1
d_call: NA
clone_size: NA
v_call: TRBV19
cdr3_nt: TGTGCCAGTAGTAGTCCTAAGAGGCTGAACACTGAAGCTTTCTTT
cdr3_aa: CASSSPKRLNTEAFF

j_call: TRBJ2-7
d_call: NA
clone_size: NA
v_call: TRBV12-3/TRBV12-4
cdr3_nt: TGTGCCAGCAGTTCCCTCAAAGAGCAGTACTTC
cdr3_aa: CASSSLKEQYF

j_call: TRBJ1-2
d_call: NA
clone_size: NA
v_call: TRBV11-2
cdr3_nt: TGTGCCAGCAGCTCCGACAGGTACGCTGGCTACACCTTC
cdr3_aa: CASSSDRYAGYTF

j_call: TRBJ2-1
d_call: NA
clone_size: NA
v_call: TRBV9
cdr3_nt: TGTGCCAGGTACAATGAGCAGTTCTTC
cdr3_aa: CARYNEQFF

j_call: TRBJ1-1
d_call: NA
clone_size: NA
v_call: TRBV9
cdr3_nt: TGTGCCAGCAGCGTCCAACAGGGCCACGAAGCTTTCTTT
cdr3_aa: CASSVQQGHEAFF

j_call: TRBJ2-7
d_call: TRBD2
clone_size: NA
v_call: TRBV28
cdr3_nt: TGTGCCAGCAGTTCCGACGGGGGGGCCCGGTACGAGCAGTACTTC
cdr3_aa: CASSSDGGARYEQYF

j_call: TRBJ1-5
d_call: NA
clone_size: NA
v_call: TRBV4-1
cdr3_nt: TGCGCCAGCAGCCAAGGGGGCGGGTGGAATCAGCCCCAGCATTTT
cdr3_aa: CASSQGGGWNQPQHF

j_call: TRBJ2-7
d_call: TRBD1
clone_size: NA
v_call: TRBV5-6
cdr3_nt: TGTGCCAGCAGCGAGGGACAGGGGCAGTCCTACGAGCAGTACTTC
cdr3_aa: CASSEGQGQSYEQYF

j_call: TRBJ1-5
d_call: TRBD1
clone_size: NA
v_call: TRBV11-2
cdr3_nt: TGTGCCAGCAGCTCAGGAGGGACAGGGGTCAATCAGCCCCAGCATTTT
cdr3_aa: CASSSGGTGVNQPQHF

j_call: TRBJ1-4
d_call: NA
clone_size: NA
v_call: TRBV28
cdr3_nt: TGTGCCAGCAGTCCCTCAATTTTCGGGGGGACTAATGAAAAACTGTTTTTT
cdr3_aa: CASSPSIFGGTNEKLFF

j_call: TRBJ1-1
d_call: NA
clone_size: NA
v_call: TRBV6-5
cdr3_nt: TGTGCCACCGGCCCCACCCAGGGGACCTCTGAAGCTTTCTTT
cdr3_aa: CATGPTQGTSEAFF

j_call: TRBJ1-2
d_call: NA
clone_size: NA
v_call: TRBV30
cdr3_nt: TGTGCCTGGAGTGGGGGAGGGCCCGAGACCTTC
cdr3_aa: CAWSGGGPETF

j_call: TRBJ2-7
d_call: NA
clone_size: NA
v_call: TRBV10-2
cdr3_nt: TGCGCCAGCAGTGAGTCCGGAGGGAACGAGCAGTACTTC
cdr3_aa: CASSESGGNEQYF

j_call: TRBJ1-1
d_call: NA
clone_size: NA
v_call: TRBV6-2/TRBV6-3
cdr3_nt: TGTGCCAGCAGTTACTCTCCGGGCCTGGGGGCTTTCTTT
cdr3_aa: CASSYSPGLGAFF

j_call: TRBJ2-7
d_call: TRBD2
clone_size: NA
v_call: TRBV27
cdr3_nt: TGTGCCAGCAGGACTTGGGGGGGCTACGAGCAGTACTTC
cdr3_aa: CASRTWGGYEQYF

j_call: TRBJ2-7
d_call: TRBD1
clone_size: NA
v_call: TRBV7-3
cdr3_nt: TGTGCCAGCAGCTTAATAACAGGGGGAGAGCAGTACTTC
cdr3_aa: CASSLITGGEQYF

j_call: TRBJ1-3
d_call: TRBD1
clone_size: NA
v_call: TRBV19
cdr3_nt: TGTGCCAGTAAAATCACCCGGACAGGAGGAAACACCATATATTTT
cdr3_aa: CASKITRTGGNTIYF

j_call: TRBJ1-6
d_call: TRBD1
clone_size: NA
v_call: TRBV4-1
cdr3_nt: TGCGCCAGCAGCCTCCGGACAGGGCAAGGTAATTCACCCCTCCACTTT
cdr3_aa: CASSLRTGQGNSPLHF

j_call: TRBJ2-2
d_call: NA
clone_size: NA
v_call: TRBV12-3/TRBV12-4
cdr3_nt: TGTGCCAGCATGGCCGGGGAGCTGTTTTTT
cdr3_aa: CASMAGELFF